The next 24 T cell receptor beta chains were all read from a single sample in a study of T cells in Graves' hyperthyroidism and ophthalmopathy. Researchers took RNA transcripts and amplified the TCR beta CDR3 regions from them. A first-round RT-PCR of the TCR CDR3 used the HTBI primer set. TCRdb re-called the multiplex PCR reads with MiXCR, one entry per CDR3 protein. This table has 380,000 or so distinct CDR3 sequences, approximately 19% appearing once. Sequencing used blood. The receptor source for this set is a young woman with Graves' hyperthyroidism.

This clonotype was picked up many times. Germline is not matched at one junction end, which may reflect a read error. J is TRBJ1-1 and V is TRBV2; D is unresolved. Per germline, CDR1 SNHLY and CDR2 FYNNEI. The CDR3 loop spans 15 amino acids. This CDR3 is CASSEFSSVNTEASF. CDR3 nucleotide sequence: TGTGCCAGCAGTGAGTTTAGCTCGGTGAACACTGAAGCTTCCTTT.

The sample holds many counts of this clonotype. The chain is built from TRBV6-5 and TRBJ1-2, with 9 bases fitting TRBD1. Germline CDR1 and CDR2: MNHEY and SVGAGI. The CDR3 length is 17 residues. Trimming cost V 0 bases and J 2 bases; bases outside gene matches: 7. In nucleotides, the CDR3 is TGTGCCAGCAGTTACTCACCGGACAGGGGATTAAACTATGGCTACACCTTC. It codes for CASSYSPDRGLNYGYTF.

Many counts were recorded for this clonotype. The rearrangement joins TRBV7-8 to TRBJ2-3; the D is unclear. V was pared by 6 bases and J by 6 bases, with 7 bases between. This CDR3 spans 11 amino acids. Germline V gene sequence: CDR1 SGHVS, CDR2 FQNEAQ. DNA for the CDR3: TGTGCCAGCAGTTCATGGGATACGCAGTATTTT. Translation: CASSSWDTQYF.

The table lists this clonotype with a count of one. The chain combines TRBV28 with TRBJ2-7, with D perhaps given as TRBD1 or TRBD2 (5 bases each). V was pared by 10 bases and J by 5 bases, with 18 bases between. The CDR3 has 13 residues. The germline V gene encodes CDR1 MDHEN and CDR2 SYDVKM. CDR3 coding DNA: TGTGCCAATTCGGGGCAGCATAGGGACGAGCAGTACTTC. Residues: CANSGQHRDEQYF.

Concerning this clonotype: This may be a read error, as it is one base from a much larger clone. The J gene is TRBJ2-7, the V gene TRBV5-1; tentative D call: TRBD1 (5 bases). Trimming removed 1 base at V and 0 bases at J, with 11 bases between. The CDR3 runs 15 residues. The germline V gene encodes CDR1 SGHRS and CDR2 YFSETQ. The CDR3 is CASSLQGMVSYEQYF. DNA for the CDR3: TGCGCCAGCAGCTTGCAGGGAATGGTCTCCTACGAGCAGTACTTC.

There are many counts of this clonotype. The V and J genes are TRBV29-1 and TRBJ1-1; D may be TRBD1 (5 bases). Trimming stripped 7 bases from V and 4 bases from J, with 10 bases between. CDR1 and CDR2 (germline): SQVTM, ANQGSEA. The CDR3 spans 11 residues. CDR3 sequence: CSAGTSTEAFF. DNA of the CDR3: TGCAGCGCCGGGACCTCCACTGAAGCTTTCTTT.

This clonotype showed up just a few times. The V gene is TRBV6-1, the J gene TRBJ2-7, with 15 bases that match TRBD2. The CDR3 is made up of 15 amino acids. Germline V gene sequence: CDR1 MNHNS, CDR2 SASEGT. Losses at the gene ends were 4 bases for V and 6 bases for J; bases not matched to a gene: 4. The CDR3 sequence: CASSGPGLAGGEQYF. CDR3 nucleotides: TGTGCCAGCAGTGGCCCGGGACTAGCGGGGGGCGAGCAGTACTTC.

This clonotype was seen ten or more times. This chain connects TRBV7-2 to TRBJ1-5, with unresolved D. Germline CDR1 SGHTA, CDR2 FQGNSA. The V and J ends lost 1 base and 7 bases respectively, with 8 bases between them. This CDR3 has 13 residues. The chain's CDR3 is CASSLVPVQPQHF. CDR3 nucleotides: TGTGCCAGCAGCTTAGTCCCAGTCCAGCCCCAGCATTTT.

This clonotype was counted many times. This rearrangement joins TRBV15 to TRBJ1-2; 8 bases are shared with TRBD1. The CDR3 has 12 residues. V was clipped by 4 bases and J by 7 bases; unmatched bases: 2. Germline CDR1 reads LNHNV; CDR2 reads YYDKDF (reference sequence). DNA of the CDR3: TGTGCCACCAGCACAGGGGGCTTTGGCTACACCTTC. It specifies CATSTGGFGYTF.

This clonotype was counted at least ten times. V and J are TRBV11-2 and TRBJ2-7, with D tentatively TRBD1 (5 bases). The CDR3 is 14 amino acids. V was trimmed by 5 bases and J by 3 bases, leaving 14 bases between them. Germline CDR1 reads SGHAT; CDR2 reads FQNNGV. CDR3 coding DNA: TGTGCCAGCAGCCGTAAAATGACAGACTACGAGCAGTACTTC. Its translation is CASSRKMTDYEQYF.

This clonotype was counted at least ten times. This chain connects TRBV12-3 or TRBV12-4 to TRBJ1-2, with 11 nucleotides matching TRBD1. The CDR3 has 14 amino acids. With V trimmed by 4 bases and J by 4 bases, 2 bases remained unmatched. The CDR3 coding sequence is TGTGCCAGCAGTTGGACAGGGGGCGTCTATGGCTACACCTTC. Translation gives CASSWTGGVYGYTF.

This clonotype came up many times. CDR3 protein: CSARSPGRVETQYF. CDR3 bases: TGCAGTGCTAGATCCCCGGGGCGGGTAGAGACCCAGTACTTC. This chain uses TRBV20-1 with TRBJ2-5; the D call may be TRBD1 or TRBD2 (5 bases each). The CDR3 runs 14 residues. Trimming pared 2 bases from V and 4 bases from J, leaving 14 bases between. CDR1 DFQATT and CDR2 SNEGSKA come from the germline V gene (reference sequence).

This clonotype was seen more than once but under ten times. The rearrangement uses TRBV4-1 and TRBJ1-5; weak D call: TRBD1 (6 bases). Between the trimmed V and J ends, which lost 0 bases and 5 bases, there was a span of 17 bases. The CDR3 covers 17 residues. Germline assignment: CDR1 MGHRA and CDR2 YSYEKL. CDR3 coding DNA: TGCGCCAGCAGCCAAGATCTTCGAAACAGGGCCGATCAGCCCCAGCATTTT. This codes for CASSQDLRNRADQPQHF.

The chain combines TRBV2 with TRBJ1-2; D is possibly TRBD1 (5 bases). The length of the CDR3 is 14 residues. The V end lost 6 bases, the J end lost 4 bases, and 15 bases lay between the germline ends. From germline, CDR1 is SNHLY and CDR2 FYNNEI. The CDR3 loop is CASRRTRYLYGYTF. Here the CDR3 DNA reads TGTGCCAGCAGGAGGACAAGATACCTCTATGGCTACACCTTC.

This clonotype was counted many times. The chain employs TRBV5-1 and TRBJ1-5, with 7 nucleotides matching TRBD1. V shed 5 bases, J shed 1 base, and the junction held 6 bases outside the gene matches. From germline, CDR1 is SGHRS and CDR2 YFSETQ. The CDR3 spans 15 residues. The CDR3 spells CASSWTGGSNQPQHF. The DNA of the CDR3 is TGCGCCAGCAGTTGGACAGGAGGGAGCAATCAGCCCCAGCATTTT.

For this clonotype: No conserved phenylalanine or tryptophan ends this CDR3, so it is likely a read error. The rearrangement uses TRBV6-1 and TRBJ1-3; tentatively, D is TRBD1 (5 bases). V gave up 5 bases and J gave up 0 bases, with 11 bases separating them. The V gene's germline CDR1 is MNHNS and CDR2 SASEGT. There are 15 residues in the CDR3. The CDR3 here is CASSRLGGSGNTIYV. The CDR3 DNA reads TGTGCCAGCAGTCGATTGGGGGGCTCTGGAAACACCATATATGTT.

This clonotype turned up a few times. This chain joins TRBV4-1 and TRBJ2-7; 9 bases map to TRBD1. CDR3 length equals 15 residues. Trimming removed 5 bases from V and 1 base from J; junction bases left unmatched: 6. CDR1 MGHRA and CDR2 YSYEKL come from the germline V gene. The CDR3 DNA follows: TGCGCCAGCAGCAATACCGGGACAGGGTCCTACGAGCAGTACTTC. Translation: CASSNTGTGSYEQYF.

The chain is built from TRBV11-2 and TRBJ1-2; 7 bases are shared with TRBD1. This CDR3 comprises 15 residues. V trimming: 1 base; J trimming: 8 bases; junction bases outside the gene matches: 10. Germline V gene data show CDR1 as SGHAT and CDR2 as FQNNGV. This CDR3 reads CASSLGDSLLVGYTF. In nucleotides, the CDR3 is TGTGCCAGCAGCTTAGGGGACAGCCTTCTAGTCGGCTACACCTTC.

This clonotype was picked up many times. The J gene is TRBJ1-2, the V gene TRBV6-2 or TRBV6-3, with D unresolved. In germline, CDR1 is MNHEY, CDR2 SVGEGT. Deletions cut 3 bases from V and 0 bases from J, with 14 bases between. This CDR3 has 16 amino acids. Here the CDR3 DNA reads TGTGCCAGCAGTTATGGTCGGGCGGCCGCTAACTATGGCTACACCTTC. This encodes CASSYGRAAANYGYTF.

This clonotype came up many times. This sequence joins TRBV27 and TRBJ1-5, with 8 bases that match TRBD1. The junction had 5 bases not matched to a gene; V was cut back by 6 bases and J by 7 bases. This CDR3 spans 13 amino acids. In germline, CDR1 is MNHEY, CDR2 SMNVEV (reference sequence). CDR3 loop: CASSRGPGQPQHF. CDR3 nucleotides: TGTGCCAGCAGCAGGGGGCCTGGACAGCCCCAGCATTTT.

This clonotype was seen at least ten times. The chain joins TRBV3-1 to TRBJ2-5; D uncertain. V shed 0 bases and J shed 7 bases, with 0 bases lying between them. CDR1 is LGHDT, CDR2 YNNKEL, per germline (reference sequence). The CDR3 is made up of 10 amino acids. The CDR3 DNA sequence: TGTGCCAGCAGCCAAGAGACCCAGTACTTC. As protein: CASSQETQYF.

This clonotype showed up many times. The chain recombines TRBV30 with TRBJ1-1, with TRBD1 matching over 10 bases. Looked up from germline, CDR1 is GTSNPN and CDR2 is SVGIG (reference sequence). The CDR3 covers 14 residues. V shed 5 bases, J shed 6 bases, and the junction held 9 bases outside the gene matches. As DNA, the CDR3 is TGTGCCTGGGGACCGGGACAGGGGTTCCCTGAAGCTTTCTTT. The encoded protein is CAWGPGQGFPEAFF.

This clonotype was recorded at least ten times. The V gene is TRBV6-1, the J gene TRBJ1-1, with 8 bases matching TRBD1. This CDR3 is built from 13 residues. Germline assignment: CDR1 MNHNS and CDR2 SASEGT. The ends lost 6 bases at V and 1 base at J; junction bases unmatched: 1. This CDR3 reads CASSDRGNTEAFF. In DNA form, the CDR3 reads TGTGCCAGCAGCGACAGGGGGAACACTGAAGCTTTCTTT.

This clonotype was found many times. V gene TRBV2 combines with J gene TRBJ2-7, with D perhaps matching TRBD1 (5 bases). Trimming removed 8 bases from V and 6 bases from J, with 20 bases in between. CDR3 length equals 14 residues. CDR1 SNHLY and CDR2 FYNNEI come from the germline V gene. The CDR3 loop reads CASGRSMDTAEQYF. The DNA of the CDR3 is TGTGCCAGCGGACGATCCATGGACACGGCCGAGCAGTACTTC.